These T cell receptor beta chains were read from a single sample in a study of T cell repertoires in cytomegalovirus infection. TCRdb reprocessed the reads via MiXCR and lists one record per CDR3 protein. Of around 210,000 distinct CDR3 sequences in the sample, around 6.4% were seen once. The specimen sequenced was PBMCs. The source of these receptors is a human donor in good health (CMV status not recorded). Some clones in this sample may be carry-over from other donors' samples. Each CDR3 is given with its conserved first and last residue. D genes are given only for firm matches. Clone sizes are given selectively: once, few, many, or a class where the clone is expanded.

>TRBV15|many|NA|TRBJ2-7
CATSRDLRTEYYEQYF
TGTGCCACCAGCAGAGATCTCCGGACAGAGTACTACGAGCAGTACTTC
>TRBV28|many|NA|TRBJ1-1
CASSSAPHPNTEAFF
TGTGCCAGCAGTTCCGCACCCCATCCGAACACTGAAGCTTTCTTT
>TRBV11-2|many|NA|TRBJ1-4
CASSSRDASKEKLFF
TGTGCCAGCAGCTCCAGGGACGCGAGCAAAGAAAAACTGTTTTTT
>TRBV10-3|many|NA|TRBJ2-5
CAISESLAGNHQYF
TGTGCCATCAGTGAGTCCTTGGCCGGGAATCACCAGTACTTC
>TRBV5-1|few|TRBD1|TRBJ1-2
CASSLEPGQGYGYTF
TGCGCCAGCAGCTTGGAACCGGGACAGGGGTATGGCTACACCTTC
>TRBV28|few|NA|TRBJ1-5
CASSPGPHQPQHF
TGTGCCAGCAGTCCGGGCCCCCATCAGCCCCAGCATTTT
>TRBV7-6|many|NA|TRBJ2-1
CASSRVENEQFF
TGTGCCAGCAGCCGGGTTGAAAATGAGCAGTTCTTC
>TRBV12-3/TRBV12-4|NA|TRBD1|TRBJ1-1
CASSFSGGGEAFF
TGTGCCAGCAGTTTTTCAGGGGGTGGTGAAGCTTTCTTT
>TRBV7-9|NA|NA|TRBJ1-2
CASSSGARPPDGYTF
TGTGCCAGCAGCTCCGGTGCTCGACCTCCAGATGGCTACACCTTC
>TRBV20-1|many|NA|TRBJ2-5
CSASWGESQYF
TGCAGTGCTAGTTGGGGCGAGAGCCAGTACTTC
>TRBV5-4|NA|NA|TRBJ1-1
CASRSGALATEAFF
TGTGCCAGCAGGTCAGGGGCTCTGGCCACTGAAGCTTTCTTT
>TRBV20-1|few|NA|TRBJ2-3
CSARDRVTDTQYF
TGCAGTGCTAGAGACCGGGTCACAGATACGCAGTATTTT
>TRBV7-2|many|NA|TRBJ1-5
CASSLVRGEDQPQHF
TGTGCCAGCAGCTTAGTGCGGGGCGAGGATCAGCCCCAGCATTTT
>TRBV28|NA|NA|TRBJ1-1
CASSFDGVTTEAFF
TGTGCCAGCAGTTTCGATGGGGTAACCACTGAAGCTTTCTTT
>TRBV7-9|many|NA|TRBJ2-7
CASASAYEQYF
TGTGCCAGCGCATCCGCCTACGAGCAGTACTTC
>TRBV10-3|many|NA|TRBJ1-5
CAISESRAGSLYQPQHF
TGTGCCATCAGTGAGTCTCGGGCAGGTTCCTTATATCAGCCCCAGCATTTT
>TRBV12-3/TRBV12-4|few|TRBD1|TRBJ1-1
CASRRQGRTEAFF
TGTGCCAGCAGACGACAGGGGCGAACTGAAGCTTTCTTT
>TRBV20-1|many|TRBD2|TRBJ2-7
CSARNGGEQYF
TGCAGTGCTAGGAACGGGGGGGAGCAGTACTTC
>TRBV6-2/TRBV6-3|many|NA|TRBJ1-5
CASSLDRLFNQPQHF
TGTGCCAGCAGCCTAGACAGGTTATTCAATCAGCCCCAGCATTTT
>TRBV10-3|few|NA|TRBJ1-4
CATMGGIGATNEKLFF
TGTGCCACCATGGGGGGAATCGGTGCAACTAATGAAAAACTGTTTTTT
>TRBV7-2|many|TRBD2|TRBJ2-7
CASSLVPSGYEQYF
TGTGCCAGCAGCTTAGTCCCTAGCGGCTACGAGCAGTACTTC
>TRBV28|many|NA|TRBJ1-1
CASSSSLVNTEAFF
TGTGCCAGCAGCTCAAGCCTCGTGAACACTGAAGCTTTCTTT
>TRBV6-5|few|NA|TRBJ2-4
CASSYAALAIQYF
TGTGCCAGCAGTTACGCAGCCTTGGCAATTCAGTACTTC
>TRBV14|many|NA|TRBJ2-5
CASSQGQAIQETQYF
TGTGCCAGCAGCCAAGGACAGGCTATTCAGGAGACCCAGTACTTC